Shown below are 5 T cell receptor beta chains from a single sample sequenced in a study of long-term antiretroviral therapy in people with HIV. Run at survey level, the immunoSEQ assay was version v3.0. Profiled with immunoSEQ multiplex PCR; TCRdb holds only in-frame clones, not every one. The sample includes more than 25,000 clones, around nine tenths of them seen just once. This specimen consisted of unsorted PBMCs, obtained 1.8 years after starting antiretroviral therapy. The origin of the receptors is a woman between 18 and 30 years old with HIV.

The chain couples TRBV5-4 to TRBJ2-1, with TRBD2 identical over 8 bases. Germline V CDR1 and CDR2: SGHNT, YYREEE (reference sequence). V shed 5 bases and J 8 bases; nucleotides not matched to a gene: 6. The CDR3 has 13 residues. CDR3 DNA sequence: TGTGCCAGCAGTTACGGGACTAGGGATGAGCAGTTCTTC. It codes for CASSYGTRDEQFF.

Here the CDR3 DNA reads TGTGCCACCAGCAGACCTGGAAGCACAGATACGCAGTATTTT. Encoded protein: CATSRPGSTDTQYF. The chain carries TRBV15 and TRBJ2-3, with D uncertain. Germline loops: CDR1 LNHNV, CDR2 YYDKDF (reference sequence). Trimming cost V 2 bases and J 0 bases, with 6 bases left between them. The CDR3 consists of 14 residues.

The gene calls are TRBV5-4 and TRBJ2-3; 14 positions agree with TRBD2. The junction had 8 bases not matched to a gene; V was cut back by 2 bases and J by 9 bases. The CDR3 is made up of 16 amino acids. Germline lookup yields CDR1 SGHNT and CDR2 YYREEE (reference sequence). The CDR3 DNA follows: TGTGCCAGCAGCTTCGGGGGACTAGCGGGAGTAGGGACGCAGTATTTT. Its translation: CASSFGGLAGVGTQYF.

The chain joins TRBV7-2 to TRBJ2-7; the D is unclear. The CDR3 totals 12 residues. The germline CDR1 and CDR2 sequences are SGHTA and FQGNSA. V was cut by 3 bases and J by 7 bases, with 10 bases left in between. The CDR3 DNA follows: TGTGCCAGCAGCTTTTCTTCGCTTGAGCAGTACTTC. Translated: CASSFSSLEQYF. Combining the CDR3 with reference TRBV7-2 and TRBJ2-7 gives the whole variable domain GAGVSQSPSNKVTEKGKDVELRCDPISGHTALYWYRQSLGQGLEFLIYFQGNSAPDKSGLPSDRFSAERTGGSVSTLTIQRTQQEDSAVYLCASSFSSLEQYFGPGTRLTVT.

Written as DNA, the CDR3 is TGTGCCAGCAGTTTATCACCCGGGGGATGGCGACCCTACGAGCAGTACTTC. Residues: CASSLSPGGWRPYEQYF. This chain joins TRBV27 and TRBJ2-7, with D possibly being TRBD2 (6 bases). V was trimmed by 0 bases and J by 2 bases, leaving 17 bases between them. There are 17 residues in the CDR3. Germline CDR1 and CDR2: MNHEY and SMNVEV (reference sequence).